The 19 T cell receptor beta chains below come from one sample, sequenced in a study of human T cells and chemical hapten exposure. TCRdb used MiXCR to reprocess the RACE reads, holding one entry per CDR3 protein. Here the sample spans 35,000 to 50,000 distinct CDR3 sequences, approximately 4.5% being singletons. Time point noted: healthy volunteer bleed at 2 weeks. From whole blood left unfractionated, total RNA was extracted. The sequencing input was whole blood. Every receptor here comes from a female donor in good health. Some clones in this sample may be carry-over from other donors' samples.

At least ten counts were recorded for this clonotype. V gene TRBV4-2 combines with J gene TRBJ1-6, with a possible D match to TRBD1 (5 bases). Deletions cut 2 bases from V and 3 bases from J, with 14 bases between. This CDR3 region has 17 residues. The V gene's germline CDR1 is LGHNA and CDR2 YNFKEQ. CDR3 sequence reads: CASSQLRDTNYNSPLHF. In nucleotides, the CDR3 is TGTGCCAGCAGCCAACTCAGGGATACTAACTATAATTCACCCCTCCACTTT.

This clonotype has more than one count but fewer than ten. The chain has TRBV20-1 and TRBJ1-2, with 7 bases aligning to TRBD1. The CDR3 is 17 amino acids. The ends lost 0 bases at V and 4 bases at J; junction bases unmatched: 14. Germline CDR1 reads DFQATT; CDR2 reads SNEGSKA (reference sequence). For the CDR3, the DNA is TGCAGTGCTAGAGATCTAGAGACAGGGCTTTTTGGCTATGGCTACACCTTC. Translation gives CSARDLETGLFGYGYTF.

In the case of this clonotype: This may stem from a read error, because a much larger clone lies one nucleotide away. In DNA form, the CDR3 reads TGCAGTGCTAGATTCCGGGACAGTGGGGTCTACGAGCAGTACTTC. It translates to CSARFRDSGVYEQYF. V gene TRBV20-1 combines with J gene TRBJ2-7, with TRBD1 matching 7 bases. There are 15 residues in the CDR3. Germline trimming cut 2 bases from V and 3 bases from J; bases unmatched to any gene: 10. The V gene's germline CDR1 is DFQATT and CDR2 SNEGSKA (reference sequence).

This clonotype was counted many times. The chain recombines TRBV12-3 or TRBV12-4 with TRBJ1-1; D uncertain. The CDR3 has 12 amino acids. V lost 2 bases and J 10 bases, leaving 11 bases between the germline ends. The CDR3 sequence is CASSLTAGLAFF. The DNA of the CDR3 is TGTGCCAGCAGTTTAACCGCGGGTCTAGCTTTCTTT.

This clonotype has just a few counts. The J gene is TRBJ2-7, the V gene TRBV18; 7 bases match TRBD2. This CDR3 has 17 residues. Germline V CDR1 and CDR2: KGHSH, LQKENI. Trimming took 5 bases from V and 6 from J; bases not matched to a gene: 19. Here the CDR3 DNA reads TGTGCCAGCTCAAGAGTTGCGGGGGTCGCACAGTTCCCCGAGCAGTACTTC. Protein: CASSRVAGVAQFPEQYF.

At least ten counts were recorded for this clonotype. The V and J genes are TRBV7-2 and TRBJ2-3; 12 nucleotides line up with TRBD2. J lost 5 bases, V lost 6 bases, and 9 bases had no gene match. The CDR3 runs to 16 residues. The V gene's germline CDR1 is SGHTA and CDR2 FQGNSA. The CDR3 nucleotides read TGTGCCAGCAGGGCTAGCGGGGGGGCCGGGAGAGATACGCAGTATTTT. Protein product: CASRASGGAGRDTQYF.

This clonotype was counted ten times or more. The chain combines TRBV10-3 with TRBJ2-3, with D tentatively TRBD1 or TRBD2 (5 bases each). This CDR3 is 16 amino acids long. CDR1 ENHRY and CDR2 SYGVKD come from the germline V gene. The germline V and J ends were trimmed by 3 bases and 2 bases, with 15 bases remaining between them. This CDR3 is CAISEGTFRYTDTQYF. CDR3 nucleotide sequence: TGTGCCATCAGTGAAGGGACCTTCCGATACACAGATACGCAGTATTTT.

This clonotype was found many times. The V gene is TRBV5-6, the J gene TRBJ2-5; D assignment may be TRBD1 or TRBD2 (6 bases each). Germline V gene data show CDR1 as SGHDT and CDR2 as YYEEEE. V lost 5 bases to trimming and J lost 4 bases, with 15 bases between them. The CDR3 extends over 14 amino acids. The CDR3 nucleotides are TGTGCCAGCAGTTCCGGAGGGGGGCCAGAGACCCAGTACTTC. It yields the protein CASSSGGGPETQYF.

This clonotype was recorded many times. V gene TRBV10-3 combines with J gene TRBJ1-1; TRBD1 matches at 7 bases. Germline CDR1 and CDR2: ENHRY and SYGVKD. With 0 bases clipped from V and 8 bases from J, the junction kept 6 bases outside the gene matches. This CDR3 is built from 14 residues. The CDR3 sequence is CAISESPGQREAFF. Here the CDR3 DNA reads TGTGCCATCAGTGAGTCCCCGGGACAGCGGGAAGCTTTCTTT.

This clonotype was seen at least ten times. This sequence joins TRBV2 and TRBJ2-7; D gene unclear. Germline V CDR1 and CDR2: SNHLY, FYNNEI. The CDR3 consists of 11 residues. Trimming removed 3 bases from V and 6 bases from J, with 6 bases in between. The chain's CDR3 is CASSEFSEQYF. CDR3 DNA sequence: TGTGCCAGCAGTGAGTTTAGCGAGCAGTACTTC.

This clonotype was observed many times. This rearrangement joins TRBV3-1 to TRBJ1-1; unclear D gene. CDR1 LGHDT and CDR2 YNNKEL come from the germline V gene (reference sequence). V lost 4 bases and J 4 bases, leaving 13 bases between the germline ends. This CDR3 comprises 14 residues. The CDR3 nucleotides read TGTGCCAGCAGCCCCCAGACAACCTTCACTGAAGCTTTCTTT. This translates into CASSPQTTFTEAFF.

This clonotype has at least ten counts. This rearrangement joins TRBV6-5 to TRBJ2-1; 7 bases agree with TRBD1. Germline V CDR1 and CDR2: MNHEY, SVGAGI. Germline trimming cut 0 bases from V and 5 bases from J; bases unmatched to any gene: 4. There are 15 residues in the CDR3. CDR3 loop: CASSYSSGTDNEQFF. CDR3 nucleotide sequence: TGTGCCAGCAGTTACTCGAGTGGGACAGACAATGAGCAGTTCTTC.

This clonotype occurred many times. V gene TRBV20-1 combines with J gene TRBJ1-5; D is unclear. The CDR3 totals 15 residues. From germline, CDR1 is DFQATT and CDR2 SNEGSKA (reference sequence). Trimming removed 4 bases at V and 5 bases at J, with 18 bases between. The CDR3 here is CSATSGRTEYQPQHF. CDR3 bases: TGCAGTGCTACATCCGGGAGGACGGAGTATCAGCCCCAGCATTTT.

This clonotype was recorded a few times. The chain links TRBV12-3 or TRBV12-4 to TRBJ2-1, with D possibly called TRBD1 or TRBD2 (5 bases each). The V end was cut by 6 bases, the J end by 10 bases, with 10 bases between. The CDR3 extends over 11 amino acids. The CDR3, as DNA: TGTGCCAGCAGAAGAGGGGTCGAGCAGTTCTTC. This codes for CASRRGVEQFF.

This clonotype was detected ten times or more. The gene calls are TRBV6-4 and TRBJ2-3; 10 nucleotides align to TRBD1. CDR1 and CDR2 (germline): MRHNA, SNTAGT. After removal of 2 bases from V and 4 bases from J, the junction contained 0 bases not matched to a gene. CDR3 length: 14 amino acids. CDR3 DNA sequence: TGTGCCAGCAGTGACGGACAGGGGGCAGATACGCAGTATTTT. Its translation: CASSDGQGADTQYF.

This clonotype was detected a few times. A much larger clonotype is one base distant, so this may be a read error. This rearrangement joins TRBV29-1 to TRBJ1-2; D gene uncertain. CDR1 and CDR2 from the germline V gene are SQVTM and ANQGSEA. This CDR3 contains 10 residues. The CDR3: CSVEFYGDTF. Written as DNA, the CDR3 is TGCAGCGTTGAGTTTTATGGCGACACCTTC.

This clonotype was seen repeatedly, ten times or more. The chain links TRBV7-8 to TRBJ1-5; D perhaps matches TRBD1 (6 bases). This CDR3 comprises 13 residues. CDR1 is SGHVS, CDR2 FQNEAQ, per germline. V shed 8 bases and J shed 5 bases, with 13 bases lying between them. This CDR3 is CASDGGRDQPQHF. The CDR3 nucleotides read TGTGCCAGCGACGGGGGGCGAGATCAGCCCCAGCATTTT.

Many counts were recorded for this clonotype. This chain links TRBV5-6 with TRBJ2-5, with D possibly matching TRBD1 (5 bases). The CDR3 totals 15 residues. The germline gives CDR1 SGHDT, CDR2 YYEEEE. Between the trimmed V and J ends, which lost 1 base and 2 bases, there was a span of 12 bases. CDR3 sequence reads: CASSLWGPLQETQYF. Written as DNA, the CDR3 is TGTGCCAGCAGCTTGTGGGGCCCCTTGCAAGAGACCCAGTACTTC. Drawing the rest from reference TRBV5-6 and TRBJ2-5, the complete variable domain is DAGVTQSPTHLIKTRGQQVTLRCSPKSGHDTVSWYQQALGQGPQFIFQYYEEEERQRGNFPDRFSGHQFPNYSSELNVNALLLGDSALYLCASSLWGPLQETQYFGPGTRLLVL.

This clonotype was seen repeatedly, ten times or more. The CDR3 here is CASRPLGLITDTQYF. Written as DNA, the CDR3 is TGTGCCAGCAGGCCCCTGGGACTAATAACAGATACGCAGTATTTT. This chain uses TRBV2 with TRBJ2-3, with TRBD2 matching over 7 bases. The CDR3 sequence is 15 residues long. Germline lookup yields CDR1 SNHLY and CDR2 FYNNEI. The V and J ends lost 6 bases and 3 bases, in that order; junction bases with no gene match: 9. The variable domain in full, with the rest retrieved from reference TRBV2 and TRBJ2-3, is EPEVTQTPSHQVTQMGQEVILRCVPISNHLYFYWYRQILGQKVEFLVSFYNNEISEKSEIFDDQFSVERPDGSNFTLKIRSTKLEDSAMYFCASRPLGLITDTQYFGPGTRLTVL.